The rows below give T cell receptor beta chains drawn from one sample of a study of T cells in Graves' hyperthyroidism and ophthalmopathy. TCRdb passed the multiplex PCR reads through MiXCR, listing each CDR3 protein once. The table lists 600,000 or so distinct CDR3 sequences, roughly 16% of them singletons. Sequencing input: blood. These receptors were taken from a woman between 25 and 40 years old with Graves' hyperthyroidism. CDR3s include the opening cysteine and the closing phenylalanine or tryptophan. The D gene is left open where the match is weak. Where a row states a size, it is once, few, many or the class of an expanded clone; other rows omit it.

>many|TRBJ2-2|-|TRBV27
TGTGCCAGCAGTCTCCCCACCGGGGAGCTGTTTTTT
CASSLPTGELFF
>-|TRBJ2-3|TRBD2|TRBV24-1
TGTGCCACCGGGACTAGCCTTGTCACAGATACGCAGTATTTT
CATGTSLVTDTQYF
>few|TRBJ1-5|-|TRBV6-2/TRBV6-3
TGTGCCAGCAGACTACGGCCCGGCGGCAATCAGCCCCAGCATTTT
CASRLRPGGNQPQHF
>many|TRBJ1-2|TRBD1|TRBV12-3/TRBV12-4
TGTGCCAGCAGTTTAAACAGGGGCGCTGGCTACACCTTC
CASSLNRGAGYTF
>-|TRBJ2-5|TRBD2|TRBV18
TGTGCCAGCTCATCCTCTAGCGGACCAACGGAGACCCAGTACTTC
CASSSSSGPTETQYF
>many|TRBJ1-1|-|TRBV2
TGTGCCAGCAGTGTATTGGGGTACGGGGTAATGAACACTGAAGCTTTCTTT
CASSVLGYGVMNTEAFF
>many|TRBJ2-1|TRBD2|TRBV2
TGTGCCAGCAGCCCGGGACTAGCGGGACCTGAGCAGTTCTTC
CASSPGLAGPEQFF
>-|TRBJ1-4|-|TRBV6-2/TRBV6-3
TGTGCCAGCAGGAATCCGCCGGGAGAAAAACTGTTTTTT
CASRNPPGEKLFF
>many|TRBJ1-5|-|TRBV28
TGTGCCAGCAGTTTACATCAGTTCAATCAGCCCCAGCATTTT
CASSLHQFNQPQHF
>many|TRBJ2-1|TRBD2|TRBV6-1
TGTGCCAGCAGTCTAGCGGGAGGTGGCTATGAGCAGTTCTTC
CASSLAGGGYEQFF
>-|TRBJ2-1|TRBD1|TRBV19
TGTGCCAGTAGTCCGGCCCTACAGGGGGCCTACAATGAGCAGTTCTTC
CASSPALQGAYNEQFF
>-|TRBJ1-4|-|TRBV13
TGTGCCAGCAGCGGGTCGGCTTTTAATGAAAAACTGTTTTTT
CASSGSAFNEKLFF
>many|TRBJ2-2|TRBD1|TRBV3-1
TGTGCCAGCAGCCCGGGACAGGGGGCCACCGGGGAGCTGTTTTTT
CASSPGQGATGELFF
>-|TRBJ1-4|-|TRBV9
TGTGCCAGCAGCGTAGGCGGCACGGATGAAAGACTGTTTTTT
CASSVGGTDERLFF
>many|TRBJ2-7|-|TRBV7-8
TGTGCCAGCAGCTCTAACAGGGTAGGGAGCCGGAGCGAGCAGTACTTC
CASSSNRVGSRSEQYF
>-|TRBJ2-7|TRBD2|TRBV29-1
TGCGGAATTGCCTCGGGACTAACGTCTGGGGAGCAGTACTTC
CGIASGLTSGEQYF
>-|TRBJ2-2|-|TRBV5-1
TGCGCCAGCAGACAAGGGATAGCCACCGGGGAGCTGTTTTTT
CASRQGIATGELFF
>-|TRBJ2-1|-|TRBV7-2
TGTGCCAGCAGCACACCCGGGGCCCCCAATGAGCAGTTCTTC
CASSTPGAPNEQFF
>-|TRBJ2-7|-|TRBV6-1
TGTGCCAGCAGTGAATCGACAGCGGAGTTCTACGAGCAGTACTTC
CASSESTAEFYEQYF
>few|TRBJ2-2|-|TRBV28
TGTGCCAGCAGAAAAACAGTCACCGGGGAGCTGTTTTTT
CASRKTVTGELFF
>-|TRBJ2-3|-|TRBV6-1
TGTGCCAGCGGGGAAGACTGGGGGGATACGCAGTATTTT
CASGEDWGDTQYF
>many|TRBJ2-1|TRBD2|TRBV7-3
TGTGCCAGCAGCTTAATGACTAGCGGGAGGAATGAGCAGTTCTTC
CASSLMTSGRNEQFF
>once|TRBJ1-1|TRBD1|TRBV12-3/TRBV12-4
TGTGCCAGCACCAACAGGGGATTGAACACTGAAGCTTTCTTT
CASTNRGLNTEAFF
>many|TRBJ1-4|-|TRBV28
TGTGCCAGCAGTTTACGACGAGCTAATGAAAAACTGTTTTTT
CASSLRRANEKLFF
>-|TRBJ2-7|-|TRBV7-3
TGTGCCAGCAGTTCGACACCACTAGTAAGAGCTGCCTACAATGAGCAGTACTTC
CASSSTPLVRAAYNEQYF
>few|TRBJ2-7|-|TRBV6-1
TGTGCCAGCAGTATACGGGACGGGCGCTACGAGCAGTACTTC
CASSIRDGRYEQYF
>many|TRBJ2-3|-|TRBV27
TGTGCCAGCAGTCCCCTCGGGACCTTGGTGGCAGATACGCAGTATTTT
CASSPLGTLVADTQYF
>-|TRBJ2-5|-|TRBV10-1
TGCGCCAGCAGTCCGCGGATGGGGAACGGAGAGACCCAGTACTTC
CASSPRMGNGETQYF
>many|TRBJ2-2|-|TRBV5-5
TGTGCCAGCAGCTTAGCGCCCGGGGAGCTGTTTTTT
CASSLAPGELFF
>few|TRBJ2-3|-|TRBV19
TGTGCCAGTAGTATGTTGTTTGCAGATACGCAGTATTTT
CASSMLFADTQYF
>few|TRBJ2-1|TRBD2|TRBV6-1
TGTGCCAGCACCCCAATTCTAGCGGGGGTTAAGGAGCAGTTCTTC
CASTPILAGVKEQFF
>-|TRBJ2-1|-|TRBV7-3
TGTGCCAGCAGCTCGCCACGACTAGGGGGGGCCTCCTACAATGAGCAGTTCTTC
CASSSPRLGGASYNEQFF
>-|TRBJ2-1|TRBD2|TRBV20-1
TGCAGTGCTAGCCCTAGCGGGAGTTTTAGCAATGAGCAGTTCTTC
CSASPSGSFSNEQFF
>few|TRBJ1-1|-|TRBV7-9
TGTGCCAGCAGCTTAGGCACAACCACTGAAGCTTTCTTT
CASSLGTTTEAFF
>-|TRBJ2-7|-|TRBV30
TGTGCCTGGAGTGTGGGACCGGACGAGCAGTACTTC
CAWSVGPDEQYF
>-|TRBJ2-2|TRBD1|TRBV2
TGTGCCAGCAGGGGACAGGGGGGGTATACCGGGGAGCTGTTTTTT
CASRGQGGYTGELFF
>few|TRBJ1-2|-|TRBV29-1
TGCAGCGTCGAGGACGGTAACTATGGCTACACCTTC
CSVEDGNYGYTF
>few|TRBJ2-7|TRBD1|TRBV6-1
TGTGCCAGCGATACAGGGGGAATGGACTACGAGCAGTACTTC
CASDTGGMDYEQYF
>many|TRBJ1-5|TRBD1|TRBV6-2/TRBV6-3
TGTGCCAGCAGTTACTCGATTCGGCAGGGGGCCTCTCAGCCCCAGCATTTT
CASSYSIRQGASQPQHF
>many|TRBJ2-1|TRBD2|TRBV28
TGTGCCAGCGTACTAGCGGGAGGTGGGTTCAATGAGCAGTTCTTC
CASVLAGGGFNEQFF